The rows below give T cell receptor beta chains drawn from one sample of a study of control samples from healthy donors and cancer patients. The data were produced by immunoSEQ multiplex PCR, yet TCRdb's version contains in-frame clones alone and is incomplete. The sample has 150,000 to 200,000 clones; more than 85% are singletons. Sequencing was carried out using blood. Receptors were obtained from a woman aged 35 to 49 in good health. Both conserved end residues are part of each CDR3. D genes are given only for firm matches. Where a row states a size, it is once, few, many or the class of an expanded clone; other rows omit it.

D: NA; J: TRBJ1-1; size: NA; V: TRBV3-1/TRBV3-2; DNA: TGTGCCAGCAGCCCGGGGGTCAGGGGGAACACTGAAGCTTTCTTT; CDR3: CASSPGVRGNTEAFF
D: NA; J: TRBJ1-2; size: NA; V: TRBV10-2; DNA: TGCGCCAGCAAGGAAATATATACAGACTATGGCTACACCTTC; CDR3: CASKEIYTDYGYTF
D: NA; J: TRBJ2-7; size: NA; V: TRBV19; DNA: TGTGCCAGTAGTATGGGGGGACGCAGCTCCTACGAGCAGTACTTC; CDR3: CASSMGGRSSYEQYF
D: TRBD2; J: TRBJ2-1; size: many; V: TRBV7-8; DNA: TGTGCCACCAGGCTTAGCGGGGCATACAATGAGCAGTTCTTC; CDR3: CATRLSGAYNEQFF
D: NA; J: TRBJ1-2; size: once; V: TRBV5-1; DNA: TGCGCCAGCAGCTTAGACAGCTCCCACTATGGCTACACCTTC; CDR3: CASSLDSSHYGYTF
D: TRBD1; J: TRBJ2-7; size: NA; V: TRBV6-5; DNA: TGTGCCAGCATAACCACAGGGGTTAAGGCCGAGCAGTACTTC; CDR3: CASITTGVKAEQYF
D: NA; J: TRBJ2-4; size: NA; V: TRBV3-1/TRBV3-2; DNA: TGTGCCACTGGACGGATTGGCATTCAGTACTTC; CDR3: CATGRIGIQYF
D: NA; J: TRBJ2-3; size: NA; V: TRBV10-1; DNA: TGCGCCAGCAGTGGCATTACAGATACGCAGTATTTT; CDR3: CASSGITDTQYF
D: NA; J: TRBJ1-4; size: NA; V: TRBV5-1; DNA: TGCGCCAGTGCCGTGGGGCCGAATGAAAAACTGTTTTTT; CDR3: CASAVGPNEKLFF
D: NA; J: TRBJ2-1; size: NA; V: TRBV4-1; DNA: TGCGCCAGCAGCCAAGGGGGTCGGGGGACCTCTAAAGGGAATGAGCAGTTCTTC; CDR3: CASSQGGRGTSKGNEQFF
D: NA; J: TRBJ1-2; size: NA; V: TRBV7-9; DNA: TGTGCCAGCAGCCACGGGGCCGAAGGCTACACCTTC; CDR3: CASSHGAEGYTF
D: NA; J: TRBJ1-2; size: NA; V: TRBV9; DNA: TGTGCCAGCAGCGTAGGCGAAACTAACTATGGCTACACCTTC; CDR3: CASSVGETNYGYTF
D: NA; J: TRBJ1-2; size: few; V: TRBV19; DNA: TGTGCCAGTAGTATAGGGTCAGGGGCTAGGTTCTACACCTTC; CDR3: CASSIGSGARFYTF
D: TRBD2; J: TRBJ2-7; size: NA; V: TRBV11-2; DNA: TGTGCCAGCAGCTTACGGCTAGCGGGCTCCTACGAGCAGTACTTC; CDR3: CASSLRLAGSYEQYF
D: NA; J: TRBJ2-2; size: once; V: TRBV5-1; DNA: TGCGCCAGCAGCCCAAATATTGGCGGGGAGCTGTTTTTT; CDR3: CASSPNIGGELFF
D: TRBD2; J: TRBJ2-5; size: NA; V: TRBV7-9; DNA: TGTGCCAGCAGCTTAGGCGCAAGCGGGGGCGCGGGGGAGACCCAGTACTTC; CDR3: CASSLGASGGAGETQYF
D: NA; J: TRBJ2-3; size: NA; V: TRBV10-1; DNA: TGCGCCAGCAGTGAGGCCCGAACTAGCACAGATACGCAGTATTTT; CDR3: CASSEARTSTDTQYF
D: NA; J: TRBJ2-3; size: NA; V: TRBV5-5; DNA: TGTGCCAGCAGCTTTACGTTCACAGATACGCAGTATTTT; CDR3: CASSFTFTDTQYF
D: NA; J: TRBJ2-2; size: NA; V: TRBV4-1; DNA: TGCGCCAGCAGCCAAGGGTGGGGAGGGGGCGGCACCGGGGAGCTGTTTTTT; CDR3: CASSQGWGGGGTGELFF
D: TRBD1; J: TRBJ1-5; size: NA; V: TRBV5-1; DNA: TGCGCCAGCAGCTTTAACCGAGGGGGCCTCAATCAGCCCCAGCATTTT; CDR3: CASSFNRGGLNQPQHF
D: NA; J: TRBJ2-2; size: NA; V: TRBV5-1; DNA: TGCGCCAGCAGCTTGGAAGGGACGGGAATGAACACCGGGGAGCTGTTTTTT; CDR3: CASSLEGTGMNTGELFF
D: TRBD1; J: TRBJ2-3; size: NA; V: TRBV29-1; DNA: TGCAGCGTTGGTCGACAGGGGAGCACAGATACGCAGTATTTT; CDR3: CSVGRQGSTDTQYF
D: NA; J: TRBJ1-1; size: NA; V: TRBV10-3; DNA: TGTGCCACCACAGAGGGAGTCGGTGAAGCTTTCTTT; CDR3: CATTEGVGEAFF
D: NA; J: TRBJ1-1; size: NA; V: TRBV5-1; DNA: TGCGCCAGCAGCTTGGCCGGGGGGAATAGTGGGGACACTGAAGCTTTCTTT; CDR3: CASSLAGGNSGDTEAFF